This T cell receptor beta chain is from a study of blood T cell repertoires in COVID-19. Across the whole study: The United States, Italy and Spain supplied acute and convalescent COVID-19 samples. T cells, B-cell-depleted T cells, or PBMCs provided the cDNA or gDNA that served as material.

In the source study's methods: Estimated nucleated cell counts came from reference gene primer amplification. Clones were sequenced by immunoSEQ multiplex PCR, and TCRdb holds only the in-frame ones, with some missing. V and J calls and clone size are those listed in that table; D and trimming were worked out from the DNA. The top ten clones hold around 2.5% of a sample with under 250,000 clones, roughly 83% of them seen once. The CDR3 is made up of 17 amino acids. In germline, CDR1 is LGHNA, CDR2 YNFKEQ. V shed 3 bases and J 5 bases; nucleotides not matched to a gene: 12. The sequence was collected from a woman between 65 and 79 years old with active or convalescent COVID-19. The chain recombines TRBV4-2 with TRBJ2-3, with TRBD2 identical over 9 bases. Sample: peripheral blood. CDR3 residues: CASSHGKGLALGDTQYF. DNA for the CDR3: TGTGCCAGCAGCCATGGGAAGGGACTAGCTCTTGGAGATACGCAGTATTTT.